These 9 T cell receptor beta chains were all obtained from the same sample, sequenced in a study of cytomegalovirus exposure and HLA in healthy donors. The PCR was carried out with 60 Vbeta primers and 13 Jbeta primers. Some clones are missing from TCRdb's copy, which holds only in-frame ones; the method was immunoSEQ multiplex PCR. The table records about 150,000 clones, roughly 86% of them present only once. The sample consisted of PBMCs. These receptors all stem from a girl under 18 in good health and CMV-seropositive.

This chain connects TRBV28 to TRBJ2-3; no definite D call. V shed 6 bases and J shed 5 bases, with 15 bases lying between them. There are 14 residues in the CDR3. The germline V gene encodes CDR1 MDHEN and CDR2 SYDVKM. CDR3 nucleotide sequence: TGTGCCAGCAGCTCCACCGCTGTAGTAGATACGCAGTATTTT. Translation: CASSSTAVVDTQYF.

The chain combines TRBV11-3 with TRBJ2-5, with D perhaps TRBD1 (5 bases). The length of the CDR3 is 15 residues. From germline, CDR1 is SGHNT and CDR2 YENEEA. V lost 5 bases and J lost 2, with 15 bases in between. CDR3 residues: CASSPKGQGQETQYF. The CDR3, as DNA: TGTGCCAGCAGCCCAAAGGGGCAGGGACAAGAGACCCAGTACTTC. Supplemented by reference TRBV11-3 and TRBJ2-5, the full variable domain reads EAGVVQSPRYKIIEKKQPVAFWCNPISGHNTLYWYLQNLGQGPELLIRYENEEAVDDSQLPKDRFSAERLKGVDSTLKIQPAELGDSAVYLCASSPKGQGQETQYFGPGTRLLVL.

This rearrangement joins TRBV29-1 to TRBJ1-2, with D perhaps matching TRBD1 (6 bases). Germline V gene lookup returns CDR1 SQVTM and CDR2 ANQGSEA. The CDR3 is 14 amino acids. The V end lost 6 bases, the J end lost 4 bases, and 18 bases lay between the germline ends. The CDR3 DNA is TGCAGCGTGGGCCGGGCAGGGGAGGGCTATGGCTACACCTTC. Translating it yields CSVGRAGEGYGYTF.

The genes are TRBV7-9 and TRBJ2-5; D possibly corresponds to TRBD1 (6 bases). CDR1 and CDR2 from the germline V gene are SEHNR and FQNEAQ (reference sequence). Trimming took 1 base from V and 4 from J, leaving 10 bases between them. The CDR3 loop spans 14 amino acids. CDR3 coding DNA: TGTGCCAGCAGCTTAGGGGGGCTAAGAGAGACCCAGTACTTC. This gives the protein CASSLGGLRETQYF.

J is TRBJ1-1 and V is TRBV13; a possible D gene is TRBD1 (6 bases). The V and J ends lost 2 bases and 5 bases respectively, with 15 bases between them. Per the germline V gene, CDR1 is PRHDT and CDR2 is FYEKMQ (reference sequence). This CDR3 is 15 amino acids long. CDR3 DNA: TGTGCCAGCAGCTTACCGGGGGGGGGCGTAACTGAAGCTTTCTTT. This gives the protein CASSLPGGGVTEAFF.

This clone was seen once. The DNA of the CDR3 is TGCGCCAGCAGCCCCTGGACTAGCGGGGGCTTCTTACATACCTACGAGCAGTACTTC. This codes for CASSPWTSGGFLHTYEQYF. The chain employs TRBV4-1 and TRBJ2-7, with TRBD2 matching 13 bases. Germline V gene sequence: CDR1 MGHRA, CDR2 YSYEKL. Losses at the gene ends were 4 bases for V and 2 bases for J; bases not matched to a gene: 14. The CDR3 runs to 19 residues.

This chain joins TRBV19 and TRBJ1-1; D gene unclear. From germline, CDR1 is LNHDA and CDR2 SQIVND (reference sequence). The CDR3 totals 12 residues. V was clipped by 5 bases and J by 8 bases, with 12 bases between them. Here the CDR3 reads CASSPLVGEAFF. In DNA form, the CDR3 reads TGTGCCAGTAGTCCTCTGGTCGGGGAAGCTTTCTTT.

The rearrangement uses TRBV10-1 and TRBJ2-5, with 11 bases that match TRBD2. V lost 6 bases to trimming and J lost 2 bases; unmatched junction nucleotides: 5. The germline CDR1 and CDR2 sequences are WNHNN and SYGVQD (reference sequence). This CDR3 is built from 15 residues. CDR3 sequence: CASSSTSGGQETQYF. CDR3 nucleotides: TGCGCCAGCAGCTCTACTAGCGGGGGACAAGAGACCCAGTACTTC.

This clone occurred a few times. This sequence joins TRBV7-9 and TRBJ1-1; 7 bases align to TRBD1. Trimming removed 5 bases from V and 2 bases from J; junction bases left unmatched: 11. CDR1 and CDR2 from the germline V gene are SEHNR and FQNEAQ (reference sequence). This CDR3 spans 16 amino acids. The CDR3 DNA sequence: TGTGCCAGCAGCGAAACGGGGACAGAGGCTAACACTGAAGCTTTCTTT. This gives the protein CASSETGTEANTEAFF.